The 2 T cell receptor beta chains below all came from one sample that was sequenced in a study of naive and memory T cell subsets. An equimolar mix of two oligonucleotides served as the beta constant-region primer for TRBC1 and TRBC2. Nested alpha and beta constant-region primers with the SP2 primer drove four PCR rounds on ligated cDNA. TCRdb re-called the UMI-ligation and nested PCR reads through MiXCR, storing one row per CDR3 protein. The data hold roughly 80,000 distinct CDR3 sequences, with over 8.5% observed a single time. Material for sequencing was naive CD8+ T cells from blood. The receptors shown here come from a human donor in good health.

The table lists this clonotype with many counts. This rearrangement joins TRBV29-1 to TRBJ2-7; possible D gene TRBD1, 6 bases. The CDR3 has 13 amino acids. V lost 5 bases, J lost 4 bases, and 15 bases lay in between. Germline assignment: CDR1 SQVTM and CDR2 ANQGSEA. DNA of the CDR3: TGCAGCGTTCAGGCAGGGGAAAGTTACGAGCAGTACTTC. This codes for CSVQAGESYEQYF.

This clonotype has just a few counts. V and J are TRBV7-9 and TRBJ2-2; maybe TRBD2 (5 bases). V was trimmed by 3 bases and J by 0 bases, leaving 8 bases between them. CDR1 is SEHNR, CDR2 FQNEAQ, per germline (reference sequence). This CDR3 spans 15 amino acids. Written as DNA, the CDR3 is TGTGCCAGCAGCTTGCGGGCGGCGAACACCGGGGAGCTGTTTTTT. As protein: CASSLRAANTGELFF.